The clone carrying this TCR beta chain was observed at least ten times. This record belongs to a study of CDR3 diversity in severe acne. MiXCR was run by TCRdb on the PCR reads, yielding one entry per CDR3 protein. Of more than 70,000 distinct CDR3 sequences in the sample, roughly 49% were seen once. With 4 bases clipped from V and 4 bases from J, the junction kept 7 bases outside the gene matches. Germline V gives CDR1 SGHTA, CDR2 FQGNSA. This CDR3 is built from 16 residues. The sequencing input was blood. This receptor was obtained from a male donor with severe acne vulgaris. V gene TRBV7-2 combines with J gene TRBJ2-5; 12 nucleotides agree with TRBD1. In DNA form, the CDR3 reads TGTGCCAGCAGCTCAAGGGGACAGGGGGCTCCAGAGACCCAGTACTTC. As protein: CASSSRGQGAPETQYF.